The 9 T cell receptor beta chains given below trace back to one sample, sequenced in a study of blood T cells in healthy people across ages. Together with a sample-barcoded 5' primer, a J-beta primer mix was included in a second PCR lasting roughly 6 to 12 cycles. A single record per CDR3 protein comes from TCRdb applying MiXCR to the 5' RACE reads. This table holds about 680,000 distinct CDR3 sequences, more than 40% found once. The source material was blood. Every receptor here comes from a woman in her fifties or sixties in good health.

The chain couples TRBV20-1 to TRBJ1-5; no definite D call. The ends were cut back, 0 bases at V and 7 bases at J, with 10 bases in the middle. The CDR3 runs to 13 residues. Per the germline V gene, CDR1 is DFQATT and CDR2 is SNEGSKA (reference sequence). CDR3 nucleotides: TGCAGTGCTAGAGACGAAGGGTGGCAGCCCCAGCATTTT. Protein sequence: CSARDEGWQPQHF.

The V gene is TRBV2, the J gene TRBJ1-3; 8 bases fit TRBD1. Trimming cost V 6 bases and J 4 bases; bases outside gene matches: 2. Germline CDR1 SNHLY, CDR2 FYNNEI. The CDR3 contains 13 residues. The CDR3 here is CASRGQVGNTIYF. Here the CDR3 DNA reads TGTGCCAGCAGGGGACAGGTGGGAAACACCATATATTTT.

The V gene is TRBV3-1, the J gene TRBJ1-6; maybe TRBD1 (5 bases). In germline, CDR1 is LGHDT, CDR2 YNNKEL (reference sequence). The CDR3 has 13 amino acids. The ends were cut back, 0 bases at V and 9 bases at J, with 6 bases in the middle. The CDR3 protein is CASSQEGGSPLHF. CDR3 bases: TGTGCCAGCAGCCAAGAGGGGGGTTCACCCCTCCACTTT.

The sample holds a few counts of this clonotype. The rearrangement uses TRBV5-1 and TRBJ2-1, with 8 bases identical to TRBD2. The CDR3 totals 13 residues. Germline V gives CDR1 SGHRS, CDR2 YFSETQ. Germline trimming cut 4 bases from V and 7 bases from J; bases unmatched to any gene: 4. The CDR3 loop reads CASSPSSGNEQFF. DNA of the CDR3: TGCGCCAGCAGCCCTTCTAGCGGGAATGAGCAGTTCTTC. The full variable domain, in which reference TRBV5-1 and TRBJ2-1 provide the parts outside the CDR3, is KAGVTQTPRYLIKTRGQQVTLSCSPISGHRSVSWYQQTPGQGLQFLFEYFSETQRNKGNFPGRFSGRQFSNSRSEMNVSTLELGDSALYLCASSPSSGNEQFFGPGTRLTVL.

The rearrangement joins TRBV29-1 to TRBJ1-1, with 7 bases identical to TRBD1. The germline gives CDR1 SQVTM, CDR2 ANQGSEA. This CDR3 has 13 residues. Unmatched junction bases numbered 6, after V lost 7 bases and J lost 1 base. The CDR3 spells CSGRGQRNTEAFF. The CDR3, as DNA: TGCAGCGGCAGGGGACAGAGGAACACTGAAGCTTTCTTT.

The chain has TRBV29-1 and TRBJ2-5; D is undetermined. The end of the DNA fits TRBJ2-7 better, so the J call may be wrong. Per germline, CDR1 SQVTM and CDR2 ANQGSEA. The CDR3 runs 13 residues. As DNA, the CDR3 is TGCAGCGTTGGGCACCCGAATACATACGAGCAGTACTTC. Protein product: CSVGHPNTYEQYF.

The chain recombines TRBV7-9 with TRBJ2-3, with 7 positions matching TRBD1. The CDR3 runs 12 residues. Germline lookup yields CDR1 SEHNR and CDR2 FQNEAQ (reference sequence). Trimming took 7 bases from V and 4 from J; bases not matched to a gene: 2. Written as DNA, the CDR3 is TGTGCCAGCAAACAGGGGCCAGATACGCAGTATTTT. Encoded protein: CASKQGPDTQYF.

As concerns this clonotype: An end of the junction differs from the germline gene, which may be a read error. This sequence joins TRBV24-1 and TRBJ1-1; weak D call: TRBD1 (5 bases). Germline assignment: CDR1 KGHDR and CDR2 SFDVKD. This CDR3 contains 14 residues. The CDR3 region has the DNA TGTGCCACCAGTGCAAGGGGCGATAGGACTGGAGCTTTCTTT. Translating gives CATSARGDRTGAFF.

The V and J genes are TRBV7-3 and TRBJ2-1; D gene unclear. Per germline, CDR1 SGHTA and CDR2 FQGTGA. V was shortened by 4 bases and J by 5 bases, with 12 bases between the two germline ends. The CDR3 loop spans 14 amino acids. For the CDR3, the DNA is TGTGCCAGCAGCTCATCTTGGGCGGACAATGAGCAGTTCTTC. Encoded protein: CASSSSWADNEQFF.